This entry lists 19 T cell receptor beta chains sequenced from one sample in a study of post-analysis software for immune sequencing data. Notes on the study in general: The study found TRBV5-6, TRBV5-1 and TRBV20-1 among five TRBV segments more frequent in patients than controls.

These receptors have no identified antigens. cDNA libraries of TCR beta carried unique molecular identifiers. MiXCR, run by TCRdb on the PCR reads, gives a single entry per CDR3 protein. Of approximately 770,000 distinct CDR3 sequences in the sample, more than 45% are singletons; the top ten hold 4.9%. Source material: blood. These receptors came from a girl between 10 and 17 years old with multiple sclerosis.

In its sample, this clonotype was seen a few times. The J gene is TRBJ1-4, the V gene TRBV29-1; tentative D call: TRBD1 (5 bases). The CDR3 sequence is 13 residues long. Trimming took 4 bases from V and 3 from J, leaving 9 bases between them. Per the germline V gene, CDR1 is SQVTM and CDR2 is ANQGSEA. CDR3 nucleotide sequence: TGCAGCGTTGGTCCGGGGGCTAATGAAAAACTGTTTTTT. This sequence encodes CSVGPGANEKLFF.

This clonotype turned up a few times. The chain joins TRBV20-1 to TRBJ1-2; D remains ambiguous. Germline V gene sequence: CDR1 DFQATT, CDR2 SNEGSKA (reference sequence). V gave up 5 bases and J gave up 4 bases, with 23 bases separating them. CDR3 length equals 16 residues. CDR3 sequence reads: CSARKTIRGGIYGYTF. The CDR3 DNA reads TGCAGTGCTCGCAAAACGATTCGAGGAGGGATCTATGGCTACACCTTC.

This clonotype was seen a few times. V is TRBV20-1 and J is TRBJ2-3; D unresolved. Trimming left V 2 bases short and J 3 bases short, with 12 bases between. There are 14 residues in the CDR3. Germline CDR1 is DFQATT and CDR2 is SNEGSKA (reference sequence). DNA of the CDR3: TGCAGTGCTAGACCCCCGGGTACGACAGATACGCAGTATTTT. This codes for CSARPPGTTDTQYF.

In its sample, this clonotype was seen a few times. The chain combines TRBV9 with TRBJ2-1; 10 bases agree with TRBD2. This CDR3 has 15 residues. Trimming removed 2 bases from V and 8 bases from J; junction bases left unmatched: 7. CDR1 is SGDLS and CDR2 is YYNGEE in the germline V gene. This chain's CDR3 is CASSVASGSIYEQFF. DNA of the CDR3: TGTGCCAGCAGCGTCGCTAGCGGGAGTATATATGAGCAGTTCTTC. Full variable domain (remainder filled in from reference TRBV9 and TRBJ2-1): DSGVTQTPKHLITATGQRVTLRCSPRSGDLSVYWYQQSLDQGLQFLIQYYNGEERAKGNILERFSAQQFPDLHSELNLSSLELGDSALYFCASSVASGSIYEQFFGPGTRLTVL.

This sequence joins TRBV15 and TRBJ1-2; the D gene is possibly TRBD1 (5 bases). Germline CDR1 LNHNV, CDR2 YYDKDF (reference sequence). Trimming pared 4 bases from V and 5 bases from J, leaving 14 bases between. CDR3 size: 14 residues. The chain's CDR3 is CATSTDSTYYGYTF. In DNA, the CDR3 is TGTGCCACCAGCACTGACAGTACTTATTATGGCTACACCTTC. Full variable domain (missing parts from reference TRBV15 and TRBJ1-2): DAMVIQNPRYQVTQFGKPVTLSCSQTLNHNVMYWYQQKSSQAPKLLFHYYDKDFNNEADTPDNFQSRRPNTSFCFLDIRSPGLGDTAMYLCATSTDSTYYGYTFGSGTRLTVV.

The chain combines TRBV5-1 with TRBJ1-6; the D gene is possibly TRBD1 (5 bases). V shed 1 base and J shed 8 bases, with 10 bases lying between them. CDR3 length: 14 residues. The V gene's germline CDR1 is SGHRS and CDR2 YFSETQ. For the CDR3, the DNA is TGCGCCAGCAGCTTGCGTCAGGGTTATTCACCCCTCCACTTT. It codes for CASSLRQGYSPLHF.

The rearrangement links TRBV20-1 to TRBJ2-1, with 11 nucleotides matching TRBD2. The CDR3 sequence is 14 residues long. Germline V gives CDR1 DFQATT, CDR2 SNEGSKA (reference sequence). J was trimmed by 7 bases and V by 4 bases; bases with no gene match: 6. The CDR3 DNA reads as TGCAGTGCTAAGGGGCCTAGCGGGAGGAATGAGCAGTTCTTC. It specifies CSAKGPSGRNEQFF.

This chain links TRBV27 with TRBJ2-1; 8 positions match TRBD1. This CDR3 spans 15 amino acids. With V trimmed by 6 bases and J by 2 bases, 6 bases remained unmatched. Germline CDR1 and CDR2: MNHEY and SMNVEV (reference sequence). CDR3 loop: CASSPRQGPYNEQFF. CDR3 sequence (DNA): TGTGCCAGCAGCCCGAGACAGGGGCCCTACAATGAGCAGTTCTTC.

This clonotype was detected a few times. This rearrangement joins TRBV5-1 to TRBJ2-7; D unclear. Per the germline V gene, CDR1 is SGHRS and CDR2 is YFSETQ. Trimming took 0 bases from V and 2 from J, leaving 6 bases between them. The CDR3 is 13 residues long. The CDR3 region is CASSLENPYEQYF. In nucleotides, the CDR3 is TGCGCCAGCAGCTTGGAGAACCCCTACGAGCAGTACTTC.

This chain joins TRBV7-2 and TRBJ2-7; D gene ambiguous. The V gene lost 0 bases and the J gene lost 1 base, with 10 bases spanning the gap. The length of the CDR3 is 15 residues. From germline, CDR1 is SGHTA and CDR2 FQGNSA. CDR3 in DNA: TGTGCCAGCAGCTTAGCCCCCGTTGGGTCCTACGAGCAGTACTTC. Protein sequence: CASSLAPVGSYEQYF.

The chain employs TRBV6-5 and TRBJ1-2; the match to TRBD1 covers 8 bases. V trimming: 7 bases; J trimming: 8 bases; junction bases outside the gene matches: 9. Germline V lookup: CDR1 MNHEY, CDR2 SVGAGI. The length of the CDR3 is 13 residues. The CDR3 coding sequence is TGTGCCAGCATGGACAGGGTTTCTGTCGGCTACACCTTC. Translated, it gives CASMDRVSVGYTF.

The CDR3 reads CSPRLAPKVTDTQYF. The CDR3 bases are TGCAGCCCCCGACTAGCCCCGAAGGTTACAGATACGCAGTATTTT. The rearrangement joins TRBV20-1 to TRBJ2-3; 7 positions match TRBD2. The CDR3 runs to 15 residues. Per germline, CDR1 DFQATT and CDR2 SNEGSKA (reference sequence).

V gene TRBV3-1 combines with J gene TRBJ2-4, with 7 bases fitting TRBD2. Germline V gives CDR1 LGHDT, CDR2 YNNKEL (reference sequence). This CDR3 region has 15 residues. The V gene end was trimmed by 1 base and the J gene end by 1 base; junction bases not matched to a gene: 1. CDR3: CASSQGGGAKNIQYF. The CDR3 DNA reads as TGTGCCAGCAGCCAAGGGGGAGGGGCCAAAAACATTCAGTACTTC.

This clonotype has a single count. The chain employs TRBV25-1 and TRBJ1-5; D is perhaps TRBD1 (6 bases). V dropped 6 bases and J dropped 5 bases, with 8 bases sitting between them. Per the germline V gene, CDR1 is MGHDK and CDR2 is SYGVNS. The CDR3 is 12 residues long. The CDR3 DNA follows: TGTGCCAGCAGAGAGGGGGATCAGCCCCAGCATTTT. It specifies CASREGDQPQHF.

The chain couples TRBV27 to TRBJ1-2; TRBD1 might be the D (5 bases). The CDR3 runs 14 residues. V lost 4 bases and J 4 bases, leaving 13 bases between the germline ends. Germline CDR1 reads MNHEY; CDR2 reads SMNVEV (reference sequence). The chain's CDR3 is CASSSGGGVYGYTF. The CDR3 DNA reads as TGTGCCAGCAGTTCGGGCGGGGGGGTCTATGGCTACACCTTC.

This sequence joins TRBV20-1 and TRBJ2-3; the D gene could be TRBD1 or TRBD2 (5 bases each). V was trimmed by 4 bases and J by 4 bases, leaving 18 bases between them. From germline, CDR1 is DFQATT and CDR2 SNEGSKA (reference sequence). The CDR3 extends over 15 amino acids. This chain's CDR3 is CSATPGTSHPDTQYF. CDR3 bases: TGCAGTGCTACGCCCGGGACCTCCCACCCAGATACGCAGTATTTT.

The V and J genes are TRBV28 and TRBJ1-1, with 9 bases identical to TRBD1. With 6 bases clipped from V and 1 base from J, the junction kept 6 bases outside the gene matches. Germline loops: CDR1 MDHEN, CDR2 SYDVKM. The CDR3 is 15 residues long. CDR3 amino acids: CASSQGQGWNTEAFF. Here the CDR3 DNA reads TGTGCCAGCAGCCAAGGACAGGGGTGGAACACTGAAGCTTTCTTT.

There are a few counts of this clonotype. The V call is TRBV7-9, the J call TRBJ2-3, with D maybe TRBD2 (6 bases). CDR3 length: 14 residues. The V gene's germline CDR1 is SEHNR and CDR2 FQNEAQ (reference sequence). With 11 bases removed from V and 4 bases from J, the gap between germline ends came to 19 bases. In nucleotides, the CDR3 is TGTGCCCTATGGGCCGGGAGAATCGCAGATACGCAGTATTTT. This codes for CALWAGRIADTQYF. The entire variable domain, with the rest obtained from reference TRBV7-9 and TRBJ2-3, is as follows: DTGVSQNPRHKITKRGQNVTFRCDPISEHNRLYWYRQTLGQGPEFLTYFQNEAQLEKSRLLSDRFSAERPKGSFSTLEIQRTEQGDSAMYLCALWAGRIADTQYFGPGTRLTVL.

This clonotype has a count of ten or more. The genes are TRBV7-8 and TRBJ2-5; D call uncertain. The germline CDR1 and CDR2 sequences are SGHVS and FQNEAQ. The V end lost 3 bases, the J end lost 5 bases, and 10 bases lay between the germline ends. This CDR3 contains 13 residues. The DNA for the CDR3 is TGTGCCAGCAGCTTTTCCCCCCGGGAGACCCAGTACTTC. Protein sequence: CASSFSPRETQYF.